This entry lists 12 T cell receptor beta chains sequenced from one sample in a study of blood T cell repertoires in COVID-19. Assay used: immunoSEQ multiplex PCR; TCRdb lists only in-frame clones, some missing. The repertoire holds tens of thousands of clones, with 74% as singletons. The specimen was peripheral blood. These receptor sequences come from a human donor with acute or convalescent COVID-19. The donor label of this sample is uncertain.

The chain has TRBV2 and TRBJ1-3; D is perhaps TRBD1 (6 bases). The CDR3 sequence is 16 residues long. Germline V CDR1 and CDR2: SNHLY, FYNNEI. Deletions cut 6 bases from V and 0 bases from J, with 15 bases between. The CDR3 spells CASRAGGQLSGNTIYF. The CDR3 DNA reads TGTGCCAGCAGGGCGGGGGGCCAACTCTCTGGAAACACCATATATTTT.

This clone turned up a few times. This chain joins TRBV28 and TRBJ1-4, with D possibly matching TRBD1 (5 bases). Trimming removed 7 bases from V and 6 bases from J, with 12 bases in between. CDR1 is MDHEN and CDR2 is SYDVKM in the germline V gene. This CDR3 has 13 residues. CDR3 protein: CASIRGRDEKLFF. CDR3 sequence (DNA): TGTGCCAGCATACGGGGGAGGGATGAAAAACTGTTTTTT. The whole variable domain, filled in from reference TRBV28 and TRBJ1-4, reads DVKVTQSSRYLVKRTGEKVFLECVQDMDHENMFWYRQDPGLGLRLIYFSYDVKMKEKGDIPEGYSVSREKKERFSLILESASTNQTSMYLCASIRGRDEKLFFGSGTQLSVL.

This chain joins TRBV18 and TRBJ1-1; 8 nucleotides agree with TRBD1. V was clipped by 3 bases and J by 0 bases; unmatched bases: 3. The CDR3 consists of 15 residues. Germline V CDR1 and CDR2: KGHSH, LQKENI. The CDR3 here is CASSPWDRMNTEAFF. The CDR3 DNA reads as TGTGCCAGCTCACCTTGGGACAGGATGAACACTGAAGCTTTCTTT. The whole variable domain, filled in from reference TRBV18 and TRBJ1-1, reads NAGVMQNPRHLVRRRGQEARLRCSPMKGHSHVYWYRQLPEEGLKFMVYLQKENIIDESGMPKERFSAEFPKEGPSILRIQQVVRGDSAAYFCASSPWDRMNTEAFFGQGTRLTVV.

The chain combines TRBV19 with TRBJ1-1; TRBD1 agrees at 7 bases. This CDR3 region has 13 residues. V lost 4 bases and J lost 4; bases outside the gene matches: 3. The germline gives CDR1 LNHDA, CDR2 SQIVND (reference sequence). DNA of the CDR3: TGTGCCAGTAGTACGGCAGGGGGCACTGAAGCTTTCTTT. Its translation: CASSTAGGTEAFF. Full variable domain (remainder filled in from reference TRBV19 and TRBJ1-1): DGGITQSPKYLFRKEGQNVTLSCEQNLNHDAMYWYRQDPGQGLRLIYYSQIVNDFQKGDIAEGYSVSREKKESFPLTVTSAQKNPTAFYLCASSTAGGTEAFFGQGTRLTVV.

The chain uses TRBV10-3 and TRBJ1-4, with D uncertain. Germline lookup yields CDR1 ENHRY and CDR2 SYGVKD. V was clipped by 6 bases and J by 8 bases, with 10 bases between them. The CDR3 extends over 12 amino acids. CDR3 bases: TGTGCCATCAGCCCGACGAGGGAAAAACTGTTTTTT. Encoded protein: CAISPTREKLFF.

The V call is TRBV5-4, the J call TRBJ2-3, with TRBD2 matching 9 bases. V trimming: 4 bases; J trimming: 6 bases; junction bases outside the gene matches: 9. There are 15 residues in the CDR3. Germline values: CDR1 SGHNT, CDR2 YYREEE (reference sequence). CDR3 amino acids: CASSPRGGGADTQYF. In nucleotides, the CDR3 is TGTGCCAGCAGCCCTCGGGGCGGGGGGGCGGATACGCAGTATTTT.

The rearrangement links TRBV4-2 to TRBJ2-2; perhaps TRBD2 as D (6 bases). This CDR3 has 15 amino acids. The ends were cut back, 0 bases at V and 5 bases at J, with 10 bases in the middle. The germline gives CDR1 LGHNA, CDR2 YNFKEQ. Here the CDR3 reads CASSQDGGGTGELFF. The DNA for the CDR3 is TGTGCCAGCAGCCAAGATGGTGGGGGGACCGGGGAGCTGTTTTTT.

J is TRBJ2-7 and V is TRBV10-3; TRBD1 aligns across 7 bases. Losses at the gene ends were 10 bases for V and 4 bases for J; bases not matched to a gene: 10. Germline CDR1 reads ENHRY; CDR2 reads SYGVKD. The CDR3 is 13 amino acids. CDR3 nucleotide sequence: TGTGCCAGCGCCCCCAACAGGGGTTACGAGCAGTACGTC. This gives the protein CASAPNRGYEQYV.

V and J are TRBV7-2 and TRBJ2-7; tentatively, D is TRBD2 (6 bases). The ends were cut back, 3 bases at V and 1 base at J, with 10 bases in the middle. Looked up from germline, CDR1 is SGHTA and CDR2 is FQGNSA. The CDR3 sequence is 14 residues long. Written as DNA, the CDR3 is TGTGCCAGCAGCTTCGGAGGGAGTTCCTACGAGCAGTACTTC. This codes for CASSFGGSSYEQYF.

The chain links TRBV7-8 to TRBJ2-7, with D perhaps TRBD1 (5 bases). In germline, CDR1 is SGHVS, CDR2 FQNEAQ. This CDR3 is built from 14 residues. V was pared by 1 base and J by 3 bases, with 10 bases between. CDR3 residues: CASSLEDNFYEQYF. The CDR3 nucleotides read TGTGCCAGCAGCTTAGAGGACAATTTCTACGAGCAGTACTTC.

J is TRBJ2-1 and V is TRBV7-6, with TRBD1 as a possible D gene (5 bases). V was cut by 3 bases and J by 5 bases, with 8 bases left in between. The germline CDR1 and CDR2 sequences are SGHVS and FNYEAQ. The CDR3 spans 13 residues. The CDR3 coding sequence is TGTGCCAGCAGCTTCGACAGACACAATGAGCAGTTCTTC. As protein: CASSFDRHNEQFF. The full variable domain, completed using reference TRBV7-6 and TRBJ2-1, is GAGVSQSPRYKVTKRGQDVALRCDPISGHVSLYWYRQALGQGPEFLTYFNYEAQQDKSGLPNDRFSAERPEGSISTLTIQRTEQRDSAMYRCASSFDRHNEQFFGPGTRLTVL.

V gene TRBV5-4 combines with J gene TRBJ2-2; D unresolved. The germline gives CDR1 SGHNT, CDR2 YYREEE (reference sequence). The V and J ends lost 1 base and 0 bases respectively, with 4 bases between them. This CDR3 spans 14 amino acids. The CDR3 DNA reads TGTGCCAGCAGCTTGACTACGAACACCGGGGAGCTGTTTTTT. Translation gives CASSLTTNTGELFF. Drawing the rest from reference TRBV5-4 and TRBJ2-2, the complete variable domain is ETGVTQSPTHLIKTRGQQVTLRCSSQSGHNTVSWYQQALGQGPQFIFQYYREEENGRGNFPPRFSGLQFPNYSSELNVNALELDDSALYLCASSLTTNTGELFFGEGSRLTVL.